This T cell receptor beta chain was recovered during a study of cytomegalovirus exposure and HLA in healthy donors. Germline-derived CDR1 and CDR2 are SGHVS and FQNEAQ. Trimming shortened V by 6 bases and J by 1 base, and 18 bases separated the two germline ends. The CDR3 covers 16 residues. PCR employed 60 Vbeta and 13 Jbeta primers. Clones were sequenced by immunoSEQ multiplex PCR, and TCRdb holds only the in-frame ones, with some missing. This table holds about 120,000 clones, about 83% found once. The V call is TRBV7-8, the J call TRBJ2-5, with D maybe TRBD1 (6 bases). This receptor was identified in a woman aged 40 to 55 in good health and CMV-seropositive. The sample comprised PBMCs. The CDR3 coding sequence is TGTGCCAGCAGGGGGTTATATGGGGGCGGCCAAGAGACCCAGTACTTC. It translates to CASRGLYGGGQETQYF.